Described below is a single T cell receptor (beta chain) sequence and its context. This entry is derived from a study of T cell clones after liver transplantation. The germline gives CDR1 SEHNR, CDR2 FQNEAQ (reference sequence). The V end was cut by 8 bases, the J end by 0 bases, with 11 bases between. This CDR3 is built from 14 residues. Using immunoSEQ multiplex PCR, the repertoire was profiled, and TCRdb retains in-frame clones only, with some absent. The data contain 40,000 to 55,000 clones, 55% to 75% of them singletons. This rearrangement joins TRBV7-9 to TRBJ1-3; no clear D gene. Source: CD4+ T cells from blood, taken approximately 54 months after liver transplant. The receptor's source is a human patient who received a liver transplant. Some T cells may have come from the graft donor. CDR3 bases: TGTGCCAGCGGCGGCTCGCTCTCTGGAAACACCATATATTTT. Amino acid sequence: CASGGSLSGNTIYF.